These 21 T cell receptor beta chains were all obtained from the same sample, sequenced in a study of control samples from healthy donors and cancer patients (dated by TCRdb to 2020 to 2021). The method was the immunoSEQ multiplex PCR assay. The source is immuneACCESS, and TCRdb retained only in-frame sequences with V and J called. Part of the clones is not carried over; for the studies checked, unresolved V genes explain less than half of this, and the remainder is unexplained. This sample has around 51,000 clones in its table, and 75% to 90% of those were observed once. Clones ranked in the top ten supply around a tenth of the sample. The sequencing input was blood. The receptors originated from a man between 70 and 80 years old in good health.

The genes are TRBV2 and TRBJ1-5; D gene uncertain. V lost 4 bases and J 5 bases, leaving 15 bases between the germline ends. Germline CDR1 is SNHLY and CDR2 is FYNNEI. This CDR3 contains 15 residues. CDR3 DNA: TGTGCCAGCAGTGGGGCGGAAGTTTCTTATCAGCCCCAGCATTTT. Protein: CASSGAEVSYQPQHF. The full variable domain, completed using reference TRBV2 and TRBJ1-5, is EPEVTQTPSHQVTQMGQEVILRCVPISNHLYFYWYRQILGQKVEFLVSFYNNEISEKSEIFDDQFSVERPDGSNFTLKIRSTKLEDSAMYFCASSGAEVSYQPQHFGDGTRLSIL.

V gene TRBV28 combines with J gene TRBJ2-2; 7 bases align to TRBD2. The CDR3 totals 14 residues. The junction had 6 bases not matched to a gene; V was cut back by 7 bases and J by 4 bases. Germline V CDR1 and CDR2: MDHEN, SYDVKM. The CDR3 loop reads CASTRPSGTGELFF. CDR3 bases: TGTGCCAGCACTAGGCCTAGCGGCACCGGGGAGCTGTTTTTT.

The chain employs TRBV3-1 (or the pseudogene TRBV3-2) and TRBJ2-1; D unresolved. Germline CDR1 is LGHDT and CDR2 is YNNKEL (reference sequence). The CDR3 spans 11 residues. V lost 4 bases and J 9 bases, leaving 7 bases between the germline ends. DNA for the CDR3: TGTGCCAGCAGCCTACGGCTTGAGCAGTTCTTC. Encoded protein: CASSLRLEQFF.

The rearrangement links TRBV6-6 to TRBJ1-1; the match to TRBD1 covers 11 bases. Looked up from germline, CDR1 is MNHNY and CDR2 is SVGAGI (reference sequence). With V trimmed by 2 bases and J by 4 bases, 0 bases remained unmatched. CDR3 length: 14 amino acids. CDR3 bases: TGTGCCAGCAGTTACGGACAGGGGGCCACTGAAGCTTTCTTT. This gives the protein CASSYGQGATEAFF.

This chain connects TRBV19 to TRBJ2-3; a possible D gene is TRBD2 (6 bases). This CDR3 is 17 amino acids long. V lost 6 bases, J lost 0 bases, and 19 bases lay in between. The germline CDR1 and CDR2 sequences are LNHDA and SQIVND (reference sequence). Written as DNA, the CDR3 is TGTGCCAGTAGCTCAAACGGGAGACAAACTAGCACAGATACGCAGTATTTT. Translation gives CASSSNGRQTSTDTQYF.

V is TRBV7-8 and J is TRBJ2-1, with TRBD2 as a possible D gene (7 bases). Germline assignment: CDR1 SGHVS and CDR2 FQNEAQ. V dropped 4 bases and J dropped 4 bases, with 14 bases sitting between them. The CDR3 spans 15 residues. The CDR3 DNA sequence: TGTGCCAGCAGCTCATCTGGGGGGGCGTACAATGAGCAGTTCTTC. This translates into CASSSSGGAYNEQFF. Looking up the rest from reference TRBV7-8 and TRBJ2-1 gives the full variable domain: GAGVSQSPRYKVAKRGQDVALRCDPISGHVSLFWYQQALGQGPEFLTYFQNEAQLDKSGLPSDRFFAERPEGSVSTLKIQRTQQEDSAVYLCASSSSGGAYNEQFFGPGTRLTVL.

This chain joins TRBV3-1 (or the pseudogene TRBV3-2) and TRBJ1-2; D uncertain. V was pared by 1 base and J by 0 bases, with 6 bases between. The germline V gene encodes CDR1 LGHDT and CDR2 YNNKEL (reference sequence). The CDR3 runs 14 residues. The CDR3 loop reads CASSQAAANYGYTF. Here the CDR3 DNA reads TGTGCCAGCAGCCAAGCGGCGGCTAACTATGGCTACACCTTC.

The chain employs TRBV6-5 and TRBJ2-7, with no clear D. The CDR3 length is 14 residues. Deletions cut 2 bases from V and 0 bases from J, with 8 bases between. Germline CDR1 is MNHEY and CDR2 is SVGAGI. The CDR3 DNA sequence: TGTGCCAGCAGTTACGGTACCTCCTCCTACGAGCAGTACTTC. As protein: CASSYGTSSYEQYF.

This chain links TRBV6-5 with TRBJ1-2; D gene ambiguous. Per the germline V gene, CDR1 is MNHEY and CDR2 is SVGAGI. This CDR3 contains 12 residues. With 6 bases removed from V and 7 bases from J, the gap between germline ends came to 12 bases. The CDR3 reads CASSPARFGYTF. In DNA form, the CDR3 reads TGTGCCAGCAGCCCGGCCCGGTTTGGCTACACCTTC.

This rearrangement joins TRBV25-1 to TRBJ1-2; no clear D. The V gene's germline CDR1 is MGHDK and CDR2 SYGVNS. V lost 3 bases, J lost 6 bases, and 8 bases lay in between. This CDR3 comprises 12 residues. CDR3 loop: CASSDGVDGYTF. As DNA, the CDR3 is TGTGCCAGCAGTGACGGTGTAGATGGCTACACCTTC.

The chain combines TRBV5-4 with TRBJ2-2; possibly TRBD2 for D (5 bases). This CDR3 comprises 13 residues. V lost 4 bases and J 4 bases, leaving 8 bases between the germline ends. Germline V gives CDR1 SGHNT, CDR2 YYREEE (reference sequence). The CDR3 DNA reads as TGTGCCAGCAGCGTTCGGGGCACCGGGGAGCTGTTTTTT. It is translated as CASSVRGTGELFF.

This clone was counted between two and nine times. The V call is TRBV5-1, the J call TRBJ1-3; D gene uncertain. Germline CDR1 SGHRS, CDR2 YFSETQ. CDR3 length: 14 residues. Deletions cut 4 bases from V and 2 bases from J, with 10 bases between. The CDR3 DNA reads as TGCGCCAGCAGCAGGGCCGGGGCTGGAAACACCATATATTTT. It translates to CASSRAGAGNTIYF. Complete variable domain (other parts from reference TRBV5-1 and TRBJ1-3): KAGVTQTPRYLIKTRGQQVTLSCSPISGHRSVSWYQQTPGQGLQFLFEYFSETQRNKGNFPGRFSGRQFSNSRSEMNVSTLELGDSALYLCASSRAGAGNTIYFGEGSWLTVV.

This clone was picked up one time. This rearrangement joins TRBV28 to TRBJ2-3, with 9 bases aligning to TRBD2. There are 14 residues in the CDR3. Germline-derived CDR1 and CDR2 are MDHEN and SYDVKM. The V segment lost 6 bases and the J segment 4 bases; nucleotides outside the gene matches: 5. This CDR3 is CASRLAGVADTQYF. The CDR3, as DNA: TGTGCCAGCAGATTAGCGGGGGTGGCAGATACGCAGTATTTT.

The chain links TRBV5-1 to TRBJ2-5; D unclear. The CDR3 length is 14 residues. Per the germline V gene, CDR1 is SGHRS and CDR2 is YFSETQ. V was pared by 5 bases and J by 2 bases, with 13 bases between. CDR3 bases: TGCGCCAGCAGGACTCCTTATGAACAAGAGACCCAGTACTTC. Translation gives CASRTPYEQETQYF. Looking up the rest from reference TRBV5-1 and TRBJ2-5 gives the full variable domain: KAGVTQTPRYLIKTRGQQVTLSCSPISGHRSVSWYQQTPGQGLQFLFEYFSETQRNKGNFPGRFSGRQFSNSRSEMNVSTLELGDSALYLCASRTPYEQETQYFGPGTRLLVL.

The chain combines TRBV30 with TRBJ2-3, with D perhaps TRBD1 (6 bases). Per the germline V gene, CDR1 is GTSNPN and CDR2 is SVGIG (reference sequence). The CDR3 runs to 14 residues. V lost 2 bases to trimming and J lost 5 bases, with 14 bases between them. The CDR3 sequence: CAWSSAQQGDTQYF. The CDR3 bases are TGTGCCTGGAGTTCCGCACAACAGGGAGATACGCAGTATTTT.

This rearrangement joins TRBV29-1 to TRBJ2-3; TRBD1 is a possible D gene (5 bases). V dropped 1 base and J dropped 4 bases, with 15 bases sitting between them. The CDR3 contains 15 residues. CDR1 SQVTM and CDR2 ANQGSEA come from the germline V gene. The CDR3 DNA follows: TGCAGCGTTGAAGTTTGGCAGGGCAGCCCAGATACGCAGTATTTT. It translates to CSVEVWQGSPDTQYF.

The gene calls are TRBV7-6 and TRBJ2-2; TRBD2 matches at 10 bases. Germline-derived CDR1 and CDR2 are SGHVS and FNYEAQ. The CDR3 has 15 residues. V lost 5 bases to trimming and J lost 1 base; unmatched junction nucleotides: 1. The CDR3 nucleotides read TGTGCCAGCAGCCGGACTAGCGGGAACACCGGGGAGCTGTTTTTT. Its protein is CASSRTSGNTGELFF.

The chain has TRBV3-1 (or the pseudogene TRBV3-2) and TRBJ2-1, with 12 bases that match TRBD2. Germline values: CDR1 LGHDT, CDR2 YNNKEL (reference sequence). CDR3 length: 14 amino acids. Losses at the gene ends were 4 bases for V and 9 bases for J; bases not matched to a gene: 4. CDR3 protein: CASSPLAGGPEQFF. DNA of the CDR3: TGTGCCAGCAGCCCCCTAGCGGGGGGGCCTGAGCAGTTCTTC.

This sequence joins TRBV4-2 and TRBJ2-3; unclear D gene. The CDR3 is made up of 14 amino acids. Germline CDR1 is LGHNA and CDR2 is YNFKEQ. Trimming took off 0 bases at V and 4 bases at J, with 8 bases between the two ends. The CDR3 nucleotides read TGTGCCAGCAGCCAAGATCAGGCAGCAGATACGCAGTATTTT. Translation: CASSQDQAADTQYF.

This clone was seen just once. The rearrangement joins TRBV5-1 to TRBJ2-7; perhaps TRBD1 as D (5 bases). Germline assignment: CDR1 SGHRS and CDR2 YFSETQ. V shed 2 bases and J shed 3 bases, with 15 bases lying between them. The CDR3 runs 15 residues. The DNA of the CDR3 is TGCGCCAGCAGCTTTGATAGCAGGGTAGGCTACGAGCAGTACTTC. Encoded protein: CASSFDSRVGYEQYF.

This clone occurred once. The gene calls are TRBV6-4 and TRBJ2-3; 9 bases map to TRBD1. CDR3 length: 14 residues. Trimming cost V 4 bases and J 1 base; bases outside gene matches: 0. Germline V gene sequence: CDR1 MRHNA, CDR2 SNTAGT. The chain's CDR3 is CASSGTGGTDTQYF. The CDR3 bases are TGTGCCAGCAGTGGGACAGGGGGCACAGATACGCAGTATTTT.